A selection of T cell receptor beta chains follows, all from one sample in a study of early T cells in non-severe SARS-CoV-2 infection. TCRdb passed the 5' RACE reads through MiXCR, listing each CDR3 protein once. The data contain 35,000 to 45,000 distinct CDR3 sequences, about 6.8% of them singletons. The specimen comprised whole blood, sampled at baseline. The receptors derive from an adult who was a healthcare worker with PCR-confirmed SARS-CoV-2 infection or an uninfected control (not recorded which). Each CDR3 is given with its conserved first and last residue. The D gene is left open where the match is weak. For some rows the clone size is stated as once, few or many, or as a class when expanded; others skip it.

J gene | D gene | clone size | V gene | CDR3 protein | CDR3 DNA
TRBJ2-7 | TRBD1 | many | TRBV20-1 | CSAAGTGYDEQYF | TGCAGTGCCGCCGGGACAGGGTATGACGAGCAGTACTTC
TRBJ1-1 | . | . | TRBV5-1 | CASTPAGDTEAFF | TGCGCCAGCACCCCAGCGGGGGACACTGAAGCTTTCTTT
TRBJ2-3 | . | . | TRBV12-3/TRBV12-4 | CASSRPDGARGDTQYF | TGTGCCAGCAGTCGGCCGGACGGAGCTCGGGGGGATACGCAGTATTTT
TRBJ2-1 | TRBD1 | . | TRBV6-1 | CASSVDRLMGEQFF | TGTGCCAGCAGTGTGGACAGGCTTATGGGTGAGCAGTTCTTC
TRBJ1-6 | . | . | TRBV3-1 | CVSSQDSPLHF | TGTGTCAGCAGCCAGGATTCACCCCTCCACTTT
TRBJ1-1 | . | many | TRBV4-1 | CASSQEITPLEAFF | TGCGCCAGCAGCCAAGAGATTACCCCTCTTGAAGCTTTCTTT
TRBJ1-1 | . | . | TRBV5-1 | CASSLTAPRAEAFF | TGCGCCAGCAGCTTGACTGCCCCGAGAGCTGAAGCTTTCTTT
TRBJ2-3 | TRBD2 | few | TRBV12-3/TRBV12-4 | CASIQRLARHTDTQYF | TGTGCCAGCATCCAGCGACTAGCGAGACACACAGATACGCAGTATTTT
TRBJ2-7 | . | . | TRBV7-9 | CASSLKGGGTFSSYEQYF | TGTGCCAGCAGCCTAAAGGGCGGAGGGACGTTTAGCTCCTACGAGCAGTACTTC
TRBJ1-1 | . | few | TRBV6-2/TRBV6-3 | CASIGGVYSNTEAFF | TGTGCCAGCATTGGGGGCGTATATTCGAACACTGAAGCTTTCTTT
TRBJ2-1 | TRBD2 | . | TRBV20-1 | CSVRTSARDEQFF | TGCAGTGTCCGGACTAGCGCTAGGGATGAGCAGTTCTTC
TRBJ2-1 | . | . | TRBV10-3 | CATTVGAGLNNEQFF | TGTGCCACCACAGTTGGGGCAGGGCTAAACAATGAGCAGTTCTTC
TRBJ2-5 | . | . | TRBV29-1 | CSVPPSGDRETQYF | TGCAGCGTCCCCCCCTCAGGGGATAGAGAGACCCAGTACTTC